One and the same sample provided the 14 T cell receptor beta chains below, sequenced in a study of control samples from healthy donors and cancer patients. This table comes from immunoSEQ multiplex PCR, and its TCRdb copy is limited to in-frame clones, with some not included. The sample lists more than 85,000 clones, about 80% seen once, with less than 15% in the top ten. Sequenced: blood. The receptor set was obtained from a woman aged 50 to 60 in good health.

This clone was counted a few times. The gene calls are TRBV4-1 and TRBJ1-4; D perhaps matches TRBD1 (5 bases). The CDR3 is 16 residues long. The ends were cut back, 0 bases at V and 8 bases at J, with 16 bases in the middle. Germline assignment: CDR1 MGHRA and CDR2 YSYEKL. CDR3 sequence: CASSQEGWDLTEKLFF. The CDR3 bases are TGCGCCAGCAGCCAAGAGGGGTGGGACCTGACGGAAAAACTGTTTTTT.

CDR3 in amino acids: CASSPSHRVGTEAFF. The CDR3 region has the DNA TGTGCCAGCAGCCCCTCCCACAGGGTCGGAACTGAAGCTTTCTTT. J is TRBJ1-1 and V is TRBV16; tentative D call: TRBD1 (6 bases). The CDR3 has 15 residues. Trimming took 4 bases from V and 5 from J, leaving 17 bases between them. The germline CDR1 and CDR2 sequences are KGHSY and FQNENV.

The chain joins TRBV4-2 to TRBJ1-4; tentative D call: TRBD1 (5 bases). The germline V and J ends were trimmed by 2 bases and 6 bases, with 7 bases remaining between them. This CDR3 contains 13 residues. Germline lookup yields CDR1 LGHNA and CDR2 YNFKEQ. For the CDR3, the DNA is TGTGCCAGCAGCCAAATAGGGGATGAAAAACTGTTTTTT. Protein: CASSQIGDEKLFF.

CDR3 DNA sequence: TGTGCCAGCAGCCCCCTAGCGGGATCTTACAATGAGCAGTTCTTC. The encoded protein is CASSPLAGSYNEQFF. This chain uses TRBV7-3 with TRBJ2-1; 9 bases align to TRBD2. Germline loops: CDR1 SGHTA, CDR2 FQGTGA. This CDR3 has 15 amino acids. Losses at the gene ends were 5 bases for V and 4 bases for J; bases not matched to a gene: 6.

In DNA form, the CDR3 reads TGTGCCAGCAGTTTAAGTGGAAGAGGATTCAGCAATCAGCCCCAGCATTTT. It translates to CASSLSGRGFSNQPQHF. This rearrangement joins TRBV28 to TRBJ1-5; D ambiguous. The germline V gene has CDR1 MDHEN and CDR2 SYDVKM. V dropped 2 bases and J dropped 1 base, with 15 bases sitting between them. The CDR3 covers 17 residues.

The chain links TRBV5-1 to TRBJ2-5; 10 bases are shared with TRBD2. Germline V gene data show CDR1 as SGHRS and CDR2 as YFSETQ. Losses at the gene ends were 7 bases for V and 4 bases for J; bases not matched to a gene: 13. The CDR3 is 16 residues long. This chain's CDR3 is CASLAGGPLRGETQYF. CDR3 in DNA: TGCGCCAGCTTAGCGGGAGGTCCCCTTCGGGGAGAGACCCAGTACTTC.

As regards this clone: The same CDR3 is also encoded by other DNA sequences in this sample. The chain is built from TRBV7-6 and TRBJ2-1, with 7 bases fitting TRBD2. After removal of 1 base from V and 0 bases from J, the junction contained 3 bases not matched to a gene. CDR3 length equals 16 residues. Germline V gives CDR1 SGHVS, CDR2 FNYEAQ. Here the CDR3 DNA reads TGTGCCAGCAGCTTAGGGGGGGGTCTCTCCTACAATGAGCAGTTCTTC. It codes for CASSLGGGLSYNEQFF.

J is TRBJ2-3 and V is TRBV19; the match to TRBD2 covers 9 bases. J lost 3 bases, V lost 7 bases, and 8 bases had no gene match. Germline V gives CDR1 LNHDA, CDR2 SQIVND (reference sequence). This CDR3 is built from 15 residues. The DNA of the CDR3 is TGTGCCAGTAACTCGAGAAGCGGGAGGACAGATACGCAGTATTTT. The encoded protein is CASNSRSGRTDTQYF.

V usage is TRBV6-5 and J usage is TRBJ1-5; 8 bases line up with TRBD1. The CDR3 has 15 amino acids. Germline V gives CDR1 MNHEY, CDR2 SVGAGI. The V segment lost 7 bases and the J segment 2 bases; nucleotides outside the gene matches: 7. The CDR3 region has the DNA TGTGCCAGCAACCCCAAGACAGGGGGCAATCAGCCCCAGCATTTT. Amino acid sequence: CASNPKTGGNQPQHF.

The gene calls are TRBV28 and TRBJ1-2; 10 nucleotides match TRBD1. The CDR3 is 14 residues long. Germline assignment: CDR1 MDHEN and CDR2 SYDVKM. V dropped 2 bases and J dropped 5; count of bases not matched to a gene: 2. Written as DNA, the CDR3 is TGTGCCAGCAGTTTAGGACAGGGGGAATATGGCTACACCTTC. It encodes CASSLGQGEYGYTF.

The V and J genes are TRBV14 and TRBJ1-1, with TRBD1 as a possible D gene (6 bases). Germline V gives CDR1 SGHDN, CDR2 FVKESK. The CDR3 contains 11 residues. Trimming pared 5 bases from V and 11 bases from J, leaving 12 bases between. In nucleotides, the CDR3 is TGTGCCAGCAGCACTACAGGGCTTGCTTTCTTT. Its protein is CASSTTGLAFF.

The chain links TRBV6-2 or TRBV6-3 to TRBJ1-5; no clear D. The CDR3 has 16 residues. Trimming took off 4 bases at V and 4 bases at J, with 17 bases between the two ends. Germline lookup yields CDR1 MNHEY and CDR2 SVGEGT. Written as DNA, the CDR3 is TGTGCCAGCAGTTCATACCGGGCTCCCCCGAATCAGCCCCAGCATTTT. Amino acids: CASSSYRAPPNQPQHF.

V is TRBV27 and J is TRBJ1-2, with D uncertain. The V gene's germline CDR1 is MNHEY and CDR2 SMNVEV (reference sequence). This CDR3 contains 15 residues. Trimming took 5 bases from V and 1 from J, leaving 14 bases between them. The CDR3 DNA reads as TGTGCCAGCAGTACCCGGGCCCAATTTAACTATGGCTACACCTTC. Amino acid sequence: CASSTRAQFNYGYTF.

The chain couples TRBV30 to TRBJ1-1; D unresolved. There are 13 residues in the CDR3. Trimming left V 4 bases short and J 1 base short, with 10 bases between. Germline CDR1 GTSNPN, CDR2 SVGIG (reference sequence). CDR3 region: CAWKWGRNTEAFF. The CDR3, as DNA: TGTGCCTGGAAGTGGGGTAGGAACACTGAAGCTTTCTTT.